The 25 T cell receptor beta chains below come from one sample, sequenced in a study of Graves' ophthalmopathy and Graves' hyperthyroidism. Using RNA transcripts, the TCR beta CDR3 regions were amplified. Amplification began with first-round RT-PCR using HTBI primers, then second-round multiplex PCR was performed. TCRdb re-called the multiplex PCR reads with MiXCR, one entry per CDR3 protein. Of hundreds of thousands of distinct CDR3 sequences in the sample, roughly 39% were seen once. The sample consisted of peripheral blood. All receptors come from an adult man with Graves' ophthalmopathy.

This clonotype was seen more than once but under ten times. The chain uses TRBV9 and TRBJ1-6; D is possibly TRBD1 (5 bases). The CDR3 runs to 12 residues. Germline V gene lookup returns CDR1 SGDLS and CDR2 YYNGEE. The V end lost 7 bases, the J end lost 8 bases, and 10 bases lay between the germline ends. The CDR3: CASGGGDSPLHF. The CDR3 coding sequence is TGTGCCAGCGGGGGGGGGGATTCACCCCTCCACTTT.

This clonotype showed up many times. This chain joins TRBV5-1 and TRBJ1-5; a weak D match, TRBD1 (5 bases). This CDR3 contains 13 residues. The germline V and J ends were trimmed by 5 bases and 0 bases, with 6 bases remaining between them. Germline CDR1 and CDR2: SGHRS and YFSETQ. The CDR3 sequence is CASRTDSNQPQHF. CDR3 sequence (DNA): TGCGCCAGCAGGACAGATAGCAATCAGCCCCAGCATTTT. The variable domain in full, with the rest retrieved from reference TRBV5-1 and TRBJ1-5, is KAGVTQTPRYLIKTRGQQVTLSCSPISGHRSVSWYQQTPGQGLQFLFEYFSETQRNKGNFPGRFSGRQFSNSRSEMNVSTLELGDSALYLCASRTDSNQPQHFGDGTRLSIL.

The rearrangement links TRBV2 to TRBJ2-5; D gene ambiguous. The ends were cut back, 7 bases at V and 0 bases at J, with 12 bases in the middle. This CDR3 has 14 amino acids. Germline V gives CDR1 SNHLY, CDR2 FYNNEI. Here the CDR3 DNA reads TGTGCCAGCACAGGAGCTCTGTACCAAGAGACCCAGTACTTC. This translates into CASTGALYQETQYF.

J is TRBJ1-4 and V is TRBV25-1; 9 positions match TRBD1. V lost 11 bases and J lost 3; bases outside the gene matches: 4. This CDR3 has 13 amino acids. In germline, CDR1 is MGHDK, CDR2 SYGVNS. The CDR3 DNA follows: TGTGCCGACAGGGGGAATGCTAATGAAAAACTGTTTTTT. Translation gives CADRGNANEKLFF.

This clonotype was counted ten times or more. The V call is TRBV7-2, the J call TRBJ1-2; TRBD1 is a possible D gene (6 bases). The CDR3 has 15 amino acids. The germline gives CDR1 SGHTA, CDR2 FQGNSA. V shed 1 base and J shed 4 bases, with 13 bases lying between them. The CDR3 DNA follows: TGTGCCAGCAGCTTAGGTGGGCAGGGGTCCTATGGCTACACCTTC. Translating it yields CASSLGGQGSYGYTF.

The CDR3 DNA is TGTGCCAGCAGTTCCACGACAGGGAGGTCCTCTGGCTACACCTTC. This encodes CASSSTTGRSSGYTF. The chain carries TRBV6-6 and TRBJ1-2, with 7 bases lining up with TRBD1. This CDR3 spans 15 amino acids. Germline values: CDR1 MNHNY, CDR2 SVGAGI (reference sequence). V lost 4 bases to trimming and J lost 7 bases; unmatched junction nucleotides: 12.

This clonotype has at least ten counts. The chain employs TRBV15 and TRBJ2-5; possibly TRBD1 for D (6 bases). Germline V gene lookup returns CDR1 LNHNV and CDR2 YYDKDF (reference sequence). Deletions cut 1 base from V and 1 base from J, with 7 bases between. This CDR3 comprises 14 residues. The CDR3 loop is CATSRGTAQETQYF. As DNA, the CDR3 is TGTGCCACCAGCAGAGGGACAGCCCAAGAGACCCAGTACTTC.

On this clonotype itself: Being one base from a much bigger clone, this may be a read error. V usage is TRBV7-2 and J usage is TRBJ2-5; 9 bases map to TRBD1. V lost 5 bases and J lost 5; bases outside the gene matches: 9. Germline CDR1 SGHTA, CDR2 FQGNSA. The CDR3 consists of 15 residues. For the CDR3, the DNA is TGTGCCAGCAGCGCGGGACAGGGAGCATCGGAGACCCAGTACTTC. Its protein product is CASSAGQGASETQYF. Variable domain in full (rest from reference TRBV7-2 and TRBJ2-5): GAGVSQSPSNKVTEKGKDVELRCDPISGHTALYWYRQSLGQGLEFLIYFQGNSAPDKSGLPSDRFSAERTGGSVSTLTIQRTQQEDSAVYLCASSAGQGASETQYFGPGTRLLVL.

This clonotype was detected a few times. J is TRBJ1-2 and V is TRBV30; the D gene is possibly TRBD1 (5 bases). This CDR3 is 14 amino acids long. Per the germline V gene, CDR1 is GTSNPN and CDR2 is SVGIG (reference sequence). V was clipped by 2 bases and J by 8 bases, with 18 bases between them. The CDR3: CAWSLGPPSSGYTF. CDR3 DNA: TGTGCCTGGAGTTTGGGACCCCCGTCTTCAGGCTACACCTTC.

This clonotype showed up just a few times. The gene calls are TRBV9 and TRBJ2-2, with D uncertain. CDR3 length: 14 amino acids. The V gene lost 4 bases and the J gene lost 6 bases, with 13 bases spanning the gap. The germline CDR1 and CDR2 sequences are SGDLS and YYNGEE. The CDR3 DNA follows: TGTGCCAGCAGCCAAGACTGGACCTCCGGGGAGCTGTTTTTT. Translated: CASSQDWTSGELFF.

This clonotype was observed a few times. This sequence joins TRBV27 and TRBJ1-2; D is uncertain. Between the trimmed V and J ends, which lost 6 bases and 6 bases, there was a span of 11 bases. CDR3 length: 12 residues. Germline V lookup: CDR1 MNHEY, CDR2 SMNVEV (reference sequence). In nucleotides, the CDR3 is TGTGCCAGCAGGGGAGCCCTGCATGGCTACACCTTC. Its translation: CASRGALHGYTF.

This clonotype occurred many times. The chain joins TRBV9 to TRBJ2-5; D tentatively reads TRBD1 or TRBD2 (5 bases each). The V and J ends lost 2 bases and 8 bases respectively, with 25 bases between them. CDR1 and CDR2 (germline): SGDLS, YYNGEE. CDR3 length equals 17 residues. CDR3 sequence (DNA): TGTGCCAGCAGCGTCCCCCTACGGGGCGGACCTGGGGTAACCCAGTACTTC. It yields the protein CASSVPLRGGPGVTQYF.

This clonotype was counted many times. The rearrangement joins TRBV12-3 or TRBV12-4 to TRBJ1-6; D is unresolved. This CDR3 region has 14 residues. V gave up 6 bases and J gave up 4 bases, with 10 bases separating them. CDR3 DNA sequence: TGTGCCAGCAGCCCGGACGGATATAATTCACCCCTCCACTTT. Amino acids: CASSPDGYNSPLHF.

This clonotype was counted only a few times. V gene TRBV14 combines with J gene TRBJ2-6; D gene ambiguous. Trimming took off 1 base at V and 14 bases at J, with 0 bases between the two ends. Germline CDR1 is SGHDN and CDR2 is FVKESK. CDR3 size: 9 residues. CDR3: CASSQVLTF. The DNA of the CDR3 is TGTGCCAGCAGCCAAGTCCTGACTTTC.

The chain employs TRBV15 and TRBJ2-5; maybe TRBD2 (5 bases). Germline V CDR1 and CDR2: LNHNV, YYDKDF (reference sequence). V was pared by 3 bases and J by 4 bases, with 12 bases between. CDR3 length: 14 residues. The CDR3 nucleotides read TGTGCCACCAGCAGTATCGAGGGTGGAGAGACCCAGTACTTC. Its translation: CATSSIEGGETQYF.

This chain uses TRBV3-2 with TRBJ1-3. TRBV3-2 is assigned pseudogene status. The CDR3 runs to 13 residues. The CDR3 region is CASSQETTNTIYF. The CDR3 DNA reads as TGTGCCAGCAGCCAAGAGACGACTAACACCATATATTTT.

This clonotype was seen repeatedly, ten times or more. The chain employs TRBV27 and TRBJ1-5; D unresolved. With 4 bases removed from V and 5 bases from J, the gap between germline ends came to 6 bases. Germline CDR1 reads MNHEY; CDR2 reads SMNVEV (reference sequence). This CDR3 region has 12 residues. The CDR3 sequence: CASSSTDQPQHF. In nucleotides, the CDR3 is TGTGCCAGCAGTTCTACGGATCAGCCCCAGCATTTT.

The J gene is TRBJ2-5, the V gene TRBV29-1; 11 bases are a match to TRBD1. In germline, CDR1 is SQVTM, CDR2 ANQGSEA. The CDR3 loop spans 14 amino acids. Trimming at V came to 7 bases and at J to 5 bases, leaving 9 bases not matched to a gene. CDR3 coding DNA: TGCAGCGAGTGGGCCGGACAGGGGGCGGAGACCCAGTACTTC. Its protein product is CSEWAGQGAETQYF.

This clonotype has at least ten counts. The chain uses TRBV29-1 and TRBJ1-2; D is unresolved. This CDR3 has 11 amino acids. Trimming pared 6 bases from V and 7 bases from J, leaving 12 bases between. Germline CDR1 and CDR2: SQVTM and ANQGSEA. CDR3 sequence reads: CSVAEPSGYTF. The CDR3 DNA is TGCAGCGTAGCAGAACCGTCTGGCTACACCTTC. Full variable domain (rest looked up from reference TRBV29-1 and TRBJ1-2): SAVISQKPSRDICQRGTSLTIQCQVDSQVTMMFWYRQQPGQSLTLIATANQGSEATYESGFVIDKFPISRPNLTFSTLTVSNMSPEDSSIYLCSVAEPSGYTFGSGTRLTVV.

The chain employs TRBV7-9 and TRBJ2-7, with 8 bases matching TRBD1. Germline V lookup: CDR1 SEHNR, CDR2 FQNEAQ (reference sequence). V lost 4 bases, J lost 1 base, and 15 bases stayed unmatched. CDR3 length equals 18 residues. CDR3 bases: TGTGCCAGCAGCTCCATTAAGACCAGGGGGCCCTGGTCCTACGAGCAGTACTTC. It translates to CASSSIKTRGPWSYEQYF.

This clonotype has just a few counts. This rearrangement joins TRBV25-1 to TRBJ2-3, with a tentative D call TRBD2 (7 bases). The length of the CDR3 is 14 residues. CDR1 is MGHDK, CDR2 SYGVNS, per germline. The V gene lost 3 bases and the J gene lost 3 bases, with 10 bases spanning the gap. The CDR3 sequence: CASSEGGQTDTQYF. The CDR3 DNA reads as TGTGCCAGCAGTGAGGGGGGGCAGACAGATACGCAGTATTTT.

This clonotype was counted at least ten times. The J gene is TRBJ1-1, the V gene TRBV12-3 or TRBV12-4; possible D gene TRBD1, 5 bases. The CDR3 loop spans 12 amino acids. Deletions cut 3 bases from V and 11 bases from J, with 13 bases between. CDR3 DNA sequence: TGTGCCAGCAGTTTCGCGACAGTGACTGCTTTCTTT. Amino acids: CASSFATVTAFF.

This chain joins TRBV19 and TRBJ2-3, with D tentatively TRBD2 (5 bases). Between the trimmed V and J ends, which lost 3 bases and 4 bases, there was a span of 14 bases. CDR3 length: 15 amino acids. CDR1 is LNHDA, CDR2 SQIVND, per germline (reference sequence). CDR3 amino acids: CASSIRGSLSDTQYF. The DNA of the CDR3 is TGTGCCAGTAGTATCCGGGGATCCTTGTCAGATACGCAGTATTTT.

The J gene is TRBJ2-7, the V gene TRBV7-2; D call uncertain. The CDR3 spans 13 residues. Trimming removed 5 bases from V and 5 bases from J, with 13 bases in between. CDR1 SGHTA and CDR2 FQGNSA come from the germline V gene. The CDR3 here is CASSGPAPHEQYF. CDR3 in DNA: TGTGCCAGCAGCGGCCCAGCGCCCCACGAGCAGTACTTC.

This clonotype was observed at least ten times. The rearrangement joins TRBV7-2 to TRBJ2-7; 9 positions match TRBD1. This CDR3 contains 14 residues. Germline values: CDR1 SGHTA, CDR2 FQGNSA. Trimming at V came to 3 bases and at J to 3 bases, leaving 3 bases not matched to a gene. The CDR3 loop is CASSFDRGDYEQYF. The DNA for the CDR3 is TGTGCCAGCAGCTTCGACAGGGGGGACTACGAGCAGTACTTC. Variable domain in full (rest from reference TRBV7-2 and TRBJ2-7): GAGVSQSPSNKVTEKGKDVELRCDPISGHTALYWYRQSLGQGLEFLIYFQGNSAPDKSGLPSDRFSAERTGGSVSTLTIQRTQQEDSAVYLCASSFDRGDYEQYFGPGTRLTVT.